This T cell receptor (beta chain) was identified in a study of blood T cell repertoires in COVID-19. Background on the study: Italy, Spain and the United States were the sources of the convalescent and acute COVID-19 samples. PBMCs, B-cell-depleted T cells, or T cells were the source of the cDNA or gDNA that made up the material.

Germline V lookup: CDR1 SGHRS, CDR2 YFSETQ. CDR3 size: 15 residues. The V and J ends lost 0 bases and 5 bases respectively, with 14 bases between them. The authors' processing: Reference gene primer amplification yielded estimated nucleated cell counts. Method: immunoSEQ multiplex PCR; TCRdb's copy keeps in-frame clones and lacks some. Clone size and V and J calls were adopted from that table, with D and trimming inferred from the DNA. Of a few hundred thousand clones in the sample, roughly 85% are singletons; the top ten hold approximately 2.1%. Sequenced material: peripheral blood. The TCR sequence derives from a man aged 25-40 years who had recovered from COVID-19. The V and J genes are TRBV5-1 and TRBJ2-5, with D possibly TRBD1 on 5 matching bases. The CDR3 here is CASSLVGRAHETQYF. DNA of the CDR3: TGCGCCAGCAGCTTGGTGGGCAGGGCTCACGAGACCCAGTACTTC.